This is a list of T cell receptor beta chains from one sample in a study of T cell responses to AZD1222 COVID-19 vaccine. The data were produced by immunoSEQ multiplex PCR, yet TCRdb's version contains in-frame clones alone and is incomplete. In the table there are under 150,000 clones, about nine tenths of which are singletons. Sequencing used peripheral blood, obtained 28 days after the second AZD1222 dose. The receptor set was obtained from an adult who received the AZD1222 COVID-19 vaccine. Each CDR3 is given with its conserved first and last residue. D genes are given only for firm matches. Clone size is given for some rows only: seen once, a few or many times, or a class if the clone is expanded.

NA	TRBV30	TRBJ1-2	NA	TGTGCCTGGAGTGTACTACAGGGCTATGGCTACACCTTC	CAWSVLQGYGYTF
few	TRBV7-6	TRBJ2-3	TRBD1	TGTGCCAGCAGCTCGGGACAGGGCGGCACAGATACGCAGTATTTT	CASSSGQGGTDTQYF
NA	TRBV11-2	TRBJ2-6	NA	TGTGCCAGCAGCCAGACAGACTTTGGGGCCAACGTCCTGACTTTC	CASSQTDFGANVLTF
NA	TRBV11-2	TRBJ2-7	TRBD2	TGTGCCAGCAGCTCCTCTAGCGGGAGTAACTACGAGCAGTACTTC	CASSSSSGSNYEQYF
NA	TRBV23-1	TRBJ2-5	TRBD2	TGCGCCAGCAGTCTAGCGGGAGGGCCGGGGCAAGAGACCCAGTACTTC	CASSLAGGPGQETQYF
few	TRBV20-1	TRBJ2-7	NA	TGCAGTGCTAGAGAATCCTACGAGCAGTACTTC	CSARESYEQYF
once	TRBV6-5	TRBJ1-4	NA	TGTGCCAGCAACGACCGGGACGGGAATGAAAAACTGTTTTTT	CASNDRDGNEKLFF
NA	TRBV19	TRBJ1-1	TRBD1	TGTGCCAGTAGTACCAGGACAGGGCCTTTCACTGAAGCTTTCTTT	CASSTRTGPFTEAFF
NA	TRBV2	TRBJ1-1	NA	TGTGCCAGCACAACAGGGATGGTCACTGAAGCTTTCTTT	CASTTGMVTEAFF
NA	TRBV11-3	TRBJ1-4	NA	TGTGCCAGCAGCCTCGGGCCAACCAGCCCCGGGAAACTGTTTTTT	CASSLGPTSPGKLFF
once	TRBV5-5	TRBJ1-2	NA	TGTGCCAGCAGTACTCTCAATGACAGGCGTAACTATGGCTACACCTTC	CASSTLNDRRNYGYTF
NA	TRBV6-1	TRBJ2-2	TRBD2	TGTGCCAGCAGTGAGAGAGCGGGGCTTACCGGGGAGCTGTTTTTT	CASSERAGLTGELFF
NA	TRBV7-3	TRBJ1-5	NA	TGTGCCAGCAGCTTAACGGAAATCAGCCCCCAGCATTTT	CASSLTEISPQHF
NA	TRBV6-5	TRBJ1-5	NA	TGTGCCAGCAGTCCCGGCAGCCATCAGCCCCAGCATTTT	CASSPGSHQPQHF